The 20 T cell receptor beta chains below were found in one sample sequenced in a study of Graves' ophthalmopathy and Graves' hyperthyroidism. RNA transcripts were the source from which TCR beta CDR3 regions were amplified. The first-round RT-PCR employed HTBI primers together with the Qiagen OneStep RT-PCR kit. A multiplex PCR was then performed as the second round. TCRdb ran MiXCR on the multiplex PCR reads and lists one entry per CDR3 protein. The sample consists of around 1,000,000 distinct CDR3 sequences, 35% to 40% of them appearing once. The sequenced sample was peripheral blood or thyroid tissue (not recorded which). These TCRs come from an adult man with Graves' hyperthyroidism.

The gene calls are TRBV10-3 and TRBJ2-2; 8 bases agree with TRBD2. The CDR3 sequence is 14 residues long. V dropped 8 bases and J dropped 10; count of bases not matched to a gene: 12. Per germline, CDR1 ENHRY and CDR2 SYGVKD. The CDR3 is CAIARFPGLAELFF. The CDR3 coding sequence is TGTGCCATCGCACGTTTCCCAGGACTAGCGGAGCTGTTTTTT.

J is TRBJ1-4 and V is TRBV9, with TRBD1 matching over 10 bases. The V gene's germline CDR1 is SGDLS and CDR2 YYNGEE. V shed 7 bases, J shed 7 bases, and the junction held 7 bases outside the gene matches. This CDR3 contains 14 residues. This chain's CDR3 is CASSRTGGLEKLFF. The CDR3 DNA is TGTGCCAGCTCTAGGACAGGGGGACTTGAAAAACTGTTTTTT.

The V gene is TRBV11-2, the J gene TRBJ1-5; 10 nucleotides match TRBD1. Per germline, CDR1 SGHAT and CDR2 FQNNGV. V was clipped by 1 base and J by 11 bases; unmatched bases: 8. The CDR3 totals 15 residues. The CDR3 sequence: CASSLVGQGQETQHF. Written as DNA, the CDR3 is TGTGCCAGCAGCTTAGTGGGACAGGGGCAAGAGACCCAGCATTTT. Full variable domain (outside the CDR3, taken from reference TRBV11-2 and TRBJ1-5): EAGVAQSPRYKIIEKRQSVAFWCNPISGHATLYWYQQILGQGPKLLIQFQNNGVVDDSQLPKDRFSAERLKGVDSTLKIQPAKLEDSAVYLCASSLVGQGQETQHFGDGTRLSIL.

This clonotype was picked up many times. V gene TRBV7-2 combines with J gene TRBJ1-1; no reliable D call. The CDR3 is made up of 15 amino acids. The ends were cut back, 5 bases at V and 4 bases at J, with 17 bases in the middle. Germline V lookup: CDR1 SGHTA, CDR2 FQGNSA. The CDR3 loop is CASSLSRPRGTEAFF. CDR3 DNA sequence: TGTGCCAGCAGCCTTTCAAGGCCAAGAGGCACTGAAGCTTTCTTT.

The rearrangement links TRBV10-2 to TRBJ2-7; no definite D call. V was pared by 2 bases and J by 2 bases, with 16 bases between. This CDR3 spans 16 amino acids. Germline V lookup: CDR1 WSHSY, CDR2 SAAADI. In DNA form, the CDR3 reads TGCGCCAGCAGTGAGCCGGTCGGCAGGCAACCCTACGAGCAGTACTTC. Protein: CASSEPVGRQPYEQYF.

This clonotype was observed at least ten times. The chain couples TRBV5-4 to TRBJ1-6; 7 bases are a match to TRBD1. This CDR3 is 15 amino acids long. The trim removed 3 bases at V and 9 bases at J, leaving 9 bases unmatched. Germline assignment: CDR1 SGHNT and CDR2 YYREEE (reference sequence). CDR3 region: CASSWAGTDASPLHF. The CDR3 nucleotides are TGTGCCAGCAGCTGGGCCGGGACAGACGCTTCACCCCTCCACTTT.

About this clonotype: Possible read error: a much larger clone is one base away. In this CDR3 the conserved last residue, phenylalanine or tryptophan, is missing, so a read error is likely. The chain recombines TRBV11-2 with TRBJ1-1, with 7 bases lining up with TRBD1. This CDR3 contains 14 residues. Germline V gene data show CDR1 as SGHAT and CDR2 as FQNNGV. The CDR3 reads CASSPTGWYTEAFV. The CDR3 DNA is TGCGCCAGCAGCCCGACAGGGTGGTACACTGAAGCTTTCGTT.

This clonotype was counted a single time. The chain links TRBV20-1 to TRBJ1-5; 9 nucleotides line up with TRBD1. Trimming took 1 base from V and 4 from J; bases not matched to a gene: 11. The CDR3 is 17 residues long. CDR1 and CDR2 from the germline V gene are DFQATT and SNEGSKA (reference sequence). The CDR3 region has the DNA TGCAGTGCTAGAGCCCAGATGTCCGGGACAGGGAATCAGCCCCAGCATTTT. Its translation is CSARAQMSGTGNQPQHF.

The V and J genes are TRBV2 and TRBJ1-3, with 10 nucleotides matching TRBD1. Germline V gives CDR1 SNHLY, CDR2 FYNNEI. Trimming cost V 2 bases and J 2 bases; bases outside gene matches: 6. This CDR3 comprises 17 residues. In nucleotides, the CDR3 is TGTGCCAGCAGTGAATTCAGGACAGGGGGTGCTGGAAACACCATATATTTT. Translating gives CASSEFRTGGAGNTIYF.

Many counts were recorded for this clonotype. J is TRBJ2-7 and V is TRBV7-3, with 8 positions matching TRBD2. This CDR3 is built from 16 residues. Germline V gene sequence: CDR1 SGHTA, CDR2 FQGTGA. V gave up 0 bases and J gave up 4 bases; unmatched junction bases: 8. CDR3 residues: CASSLTSGSGIYEQYF. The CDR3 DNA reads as TGTGCCAGCAGCTTAACGTCTGGTAGCGGGATATACGAGCAGTACTTC.

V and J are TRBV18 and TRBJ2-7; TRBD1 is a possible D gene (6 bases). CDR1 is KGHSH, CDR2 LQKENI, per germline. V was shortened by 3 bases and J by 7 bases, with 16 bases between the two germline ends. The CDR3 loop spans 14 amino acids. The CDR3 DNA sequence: TGTGCCAGCTCACCCCCAGGGGAAACGGGAGAGCAGTACTTC. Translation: CASSPPGETGEQYF.

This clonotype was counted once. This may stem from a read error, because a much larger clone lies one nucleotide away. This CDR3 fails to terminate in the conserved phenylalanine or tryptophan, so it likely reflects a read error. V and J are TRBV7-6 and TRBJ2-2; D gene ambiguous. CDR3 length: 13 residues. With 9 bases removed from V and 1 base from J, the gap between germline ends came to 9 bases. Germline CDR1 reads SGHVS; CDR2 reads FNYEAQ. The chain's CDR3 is CASQNLNTGELFS. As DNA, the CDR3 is TGTGCCAGTCAAAACCTGAACACCGGGGAGCTGTTTTCT.

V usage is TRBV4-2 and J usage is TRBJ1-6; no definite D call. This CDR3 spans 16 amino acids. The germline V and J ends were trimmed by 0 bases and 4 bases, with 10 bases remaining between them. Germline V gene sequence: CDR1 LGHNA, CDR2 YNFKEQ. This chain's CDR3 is CASSQEGPPYNSPLHF. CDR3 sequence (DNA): TGTGCCAGCAGCCAAGAAGGGCCCCCTTATAATTCACCCCTCCACTTT.

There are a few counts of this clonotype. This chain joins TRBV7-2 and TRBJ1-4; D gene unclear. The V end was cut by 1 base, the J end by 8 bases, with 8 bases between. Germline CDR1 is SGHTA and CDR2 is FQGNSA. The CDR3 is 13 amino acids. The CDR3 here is CASSLVGREKLFF. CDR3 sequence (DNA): TGTGCCAGCAGCTTAGTTGGTCGGGAAAAACTGTTTTTT.

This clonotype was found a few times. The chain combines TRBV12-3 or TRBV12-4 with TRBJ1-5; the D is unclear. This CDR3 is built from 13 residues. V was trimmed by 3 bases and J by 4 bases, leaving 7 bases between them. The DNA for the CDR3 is TGTGCCAGCAGTTTGGATGTAAATCAGCCCCAGCATTTT. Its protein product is CASSLDVNQPQHF.

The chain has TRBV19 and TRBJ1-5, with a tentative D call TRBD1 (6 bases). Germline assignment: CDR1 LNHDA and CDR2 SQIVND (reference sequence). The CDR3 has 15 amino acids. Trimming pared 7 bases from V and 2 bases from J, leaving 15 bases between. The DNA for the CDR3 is TGTGCCAGTATCACTCAGGGGTGGGGCAATCAGCCCCAGCATTTT. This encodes CASITQGWGNQPQHF.

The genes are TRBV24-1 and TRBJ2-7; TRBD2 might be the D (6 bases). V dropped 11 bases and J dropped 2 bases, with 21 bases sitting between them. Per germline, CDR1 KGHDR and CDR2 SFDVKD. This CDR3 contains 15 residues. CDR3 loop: CASSRPTGGTYEQYF. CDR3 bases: TGTGCCAGCTCCCGACCTACAGGAGGGACCTACGAGCAGTACTTC.

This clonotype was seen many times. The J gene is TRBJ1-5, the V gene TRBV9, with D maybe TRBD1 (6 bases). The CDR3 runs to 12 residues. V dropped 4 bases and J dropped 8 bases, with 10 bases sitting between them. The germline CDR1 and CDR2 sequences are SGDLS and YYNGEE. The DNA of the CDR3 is TGTGCCAGCAGCACCTGGACAGAGCCCCAGCATTTT. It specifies CASSTWTEPQHF.

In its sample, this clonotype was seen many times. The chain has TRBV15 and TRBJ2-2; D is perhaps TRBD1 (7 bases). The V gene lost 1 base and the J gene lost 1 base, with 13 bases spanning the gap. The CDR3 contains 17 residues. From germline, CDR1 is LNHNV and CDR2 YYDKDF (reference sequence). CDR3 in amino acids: CATSRVGGGGNTGELFF. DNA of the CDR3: TGTGCCACCAGCAGAGTTGGAGGGGGCGGGAACACCGGGGAGCTGTTTTTT.

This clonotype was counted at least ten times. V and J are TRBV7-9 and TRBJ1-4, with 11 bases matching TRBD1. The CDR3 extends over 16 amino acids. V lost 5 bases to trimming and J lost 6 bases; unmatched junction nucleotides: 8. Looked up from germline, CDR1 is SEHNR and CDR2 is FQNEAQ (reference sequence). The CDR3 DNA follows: TGTGCCAGCAGCGAAACATGGACAGGGGGCGATGAAAAACTGTTTTTT. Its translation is CASSETWTGGDEKLFF.